What follows is one TCR beta chain and its context. Its antigen is unidentified. The source of the sample is a study of cytomegalovirus exposure and HLA in healthy donors. Study-wide context: Genetic ancestry analysis placed around 76% of the approximately 390 donors that were genotyped in the Caucasian-associated cluster.

Notes on the study in general: The study flagged some 170 TCR beta chains as cytomegalovirus-associated. When presence/absence was analysed, sequencing depth was taken to be roughly uniform across donors.

The V and J ends lost 4 bases and 0 bases respectively, with 9 bases between them. The CDR3 runs 14 residues. Germline V gene data show CDR1 as SNHLY and CDR2 as FYNNEI. Every donor was a healthy person donating bone marrow. Both 60 Vbeta primers and 13 Jbeta primers went into the PCR. Profiled with immunoSEQ multiplex PCR; TCRdb holds only in-frame clones, not every one. This repertoire shows under 200,000 clones, 75% found once; its top ten account for 7.7%. The chain has TRBV2 and TRBJ1-1, with D possibly matching TRBD1 (6 bases). This receptor was identified in a woman aged 40 to 49 in good health and CMV-seropositive. Specimen: PBMCs. DNA of the CDR3: TGTGCCAGCAGTGCAGGGGACATGAACACTGAAGCTTTCTTT. Residues: CASSAGDMNTEAFF. Using reference TRBV2 and TRBJ1-1 for the parts outside the CDR3, the full variable domain is EPEVTQTPSHQVTQMGQEVILRCVPISNHLYFYWYRQILGQKVEFLVSFYNNEISEKSEIFDDQFSVERPDGSNFTLKIRSTKLEDSAMYFCASSAGDMNTEAFFGQGTRLTVV.